The T cell receptor (beta chain) under discussion was sequenced for a study of beta chain features in type 1 diabetes. Of note for this clone: Its antigen is not known.

Isolated RNA was reverse transcribed in full, so expressed TCRB transcripts were sequenced. TCRdb keeps only in-frame clones here, not all; method: immunoSEQ multiplex PCR. The profile covers more than 250,000 clones, with around 21% appearing a single time and 0.025% to 0.035% taken by the ten largest. This CDR3 spans 13 amino acids. Per germline, CDR1 SGHTS and CDR2 YDEGEE. V lost 0 bases to trimming and J lost 9 bases; unmatched junction nucleotides: 3. Study outcomes and limitations: Since sequencing was performed on cDNA, cells with high TCR expression could be over-represented. For Type 1 diabetes patients, all four CD4+ subsets carried TCRB CDR3s that were moderately but significantly shorter. VDJ junctions from patients with type 1 diabetes contained fewer insertions and more deletions.

The rearrangement uses TRBV5-8 and TRBJ1-5; 7 positions agree with TRBD1. Sequences were obtained from naive CD4+ T cells from blood. This receptor was identified in a woman in her 40s with type 1 diabetes. The CDR3 DNA reads TGTGCCAGCAGCTTGGAGCAGGGGGGGCCCCAGCATTTT. This codes for CASSLEQGGPQHF.